These 18 T cell receptor beta chains share one sample of origin, sequenced in a study of early T cells in non-severe SARS-CoV-2 infection. TCRdb itself ran the 5' RACE reads through MiXCR, one entry per CDR3 protein. The table lists approximately 110,000 distinct CDR3 sequences, around 14% of them singletons, with about a fifth in the top ten. Sequences were obtained from whole blood. Receptors originate from an adult who was a healthcare worker with PCR-confirmed SARS-CoV-2 infection or an uninfected control (not recorded which).

This clonotype occurred many times. The rearrangement joins TRBV9 to TRBJ2-7; TRBD1 matches at 10 bases. The CDR3 runs 15 residues. The germline CDR1 and CDR2 sequences are SGDLS and YYNGEE. With 3 bases clipped from V and 2 bases from J, the junction kept 5 bases outside the gene matches. The CDR3 bases are TGTGCCAGCAGCGAGGGGGGGACAGGGGCCTACGAGCAGTACTTC. Its protein is CASSEGGTGAYEQYF.

This chain uses TRBV20-1 with TRBJ1-1, with D tentatively TRBD1 (5 bases). The V gene lost 2 bases and the J gene lost 0 bases, with 10 bases spanning the gap. Germline V gene lookup returns CDR1 DFQATT and CDR2 SNEGSKA (reference sequence). This CDR3 has 14 residues. The CDR3, as DNA: TGCAGTGCTAGACCGGGGCCTCTGAACACTGAAGCTTTCTTT. Amino acids: CSARPGPLNTEAFF.

This clonotype has a handful of counts. This rearrangement joins TRBV6-1 to TRBJ2-1; 11 positions agree with TRBD2. Trimming took 5 bases from V and 4 from J; bases not matched to a gene: 7. Per germline, CDR1 MNHNS and CDR2 SASEGT. There are 16 residues in the CDR3. CDR3 sequence reads: CASSPSSGGPYNEQFF. CDR3 in DNA: TGTGCCAGCAGTCCTTCTAGCGGGGGGCCTTACAATGAGCAGTTCTTC.

This clonotype has only a few counts. CDR3 DNA: TGCGCCAGCGGGCGACAGACGAACACTGAAGCTTTCTTT. Translating it yields CASGRQTNTEAFF. The V gene is TRBV4-1, the J gene TRBJ1-1; D is possibly TRBD1 (5 bases). The germline gives CDR1 MGHRA, CDR2 YSYEKL. Trimming stripped 8 bases from V and 1 base from J, with 11 bases between. The CDR3 length is 13 residues.

This clonotype was found many times. This chain links TRBV6-2 or TRBV6-3 with TRBJ1-1; the D is unclear. The CDR3 has 11 amino acids. Germline V gives CDR1 MNHEY, CDR2 SVGEGT. V lost 8 bases and J 5 bases, leaving 9 bases between the germline ends. In DNA, the CDR3 is TGTGCCAGCGAGGGTGGTACTGAAGCTTTCTTT. Translating gives CASEGGTEAFF.

This clonotype was counted ten times or more. The chain is built from TRBV24-1 and TRBJ2-5; D not certain. CDR1 and CDR2 (germline): KGHDR, SFDVKD. V lost 5 bases and J 0 bases, leaving 6 bases between the germline ends. The CDR3 length is 13 residues. In DNA, the CDR3 is TGTGCCACCAGTGTCCCAGACCAAGAGACCCAGTACTTC. It yields the protein CATSVPDQETQYF.

This clonotype was recorded many times. This chain connects TRBV5-1 to TRBJ2-3; no definite D call. V was cut by 0 bases and J by 4 bases, with 15 bases left in between. The germline gives CDR1 SGHRS, CDR2 YFSETQ. This CDR3 is built from 16 residues. CDR3 amino acids: CASSLAEVIGPDTQYF. CDR3 DNA sequence: TGCGCCAGCAGCTTGGCCGAGGTAATAGGCCCAGATACGCAGTATTTT.

V gene TRBV5-1 combines with J gene TRBJ2-3; 8 bases fit TRBD2. The CDR3 loop spans 16 amino acids. Germline trimming cut 4 bases from V and 0 bases from J; bases unmatched to any gene: 7. From germline, CDR1 is SGHRS and CDR2 YFSETQ. CDR3 loop: CASSPGLAASTDTQYF. DNA for the CDR3: TGCGCCAGCAGCCCAGGACTAGCAGCTAGCACAGATACGCAGTATTTT.

This clonotype was seen many times. This chain uses TRBV20-1 with TRBJ2-7, with 9 nucleotides matching TRBD2. The junction had 14 bases not matched to a gene; V was cut back by 4 bases and J by 7 bases. This CDR3 is built from 15 residues. Germline loops: CDR1 DFQATT, CDR2 SNEGSKA (reference sequence). The CDR3 region has the DNA TGCAGTGCTAAGGGCGTCGCGGGGGGGCCGGGAGAGCAGTACTTC. As protein: CSAKGVAGGPGEQYF.

There are a few counts of this clonotype. The CDR3 coding sequence is TGTGCCTGGAGAGGCAGTCTAGCCCAGCCCCAGCATTTT. The encoded protein is CAWRGSLAQPQHF. The chain carries TRBV30 and TRBJ1-5; D unclear. V shed 3 bases and J shed 7 bases, with 13 bases lying between them. Looked up from germline, CDR1 is GTSNPN and CDR2 is SVGIG (reference sequence). This CDR3 is built from 13 residues. Full variable domain (remainder filled in from reference TRBV30 and TRBJ1-5): SQTIHQWPATLVQPVGSPLSLECTVEGTSNPNLYWYRQAAGRGLQLLFYSVGIGQISSEVPQNLSASRPQDRQFILSSKKLLLSDSGFYLCAWRGSLAQPQHFGDGTRLSIL.

The chain uses TRBV5-1 and TRBJ2-7; D may be TRBD1 (6 bases). The CDR3 length is 14 residues. Germline-derived CDR1 and CDR2 are SGHRS and YFSETQ. Trimming took 1 base from V and 4 from J, leaving 12 bases between them. The CDR3 sequence is CASSLSLQGYEQYF. CDR3 nucleotide sequence: TGCGCCAGCAGCTTGTCACTACAGGGTTACGAGCAGTACTTC.

CDR3 residues: CAIRGQGTDTQYF. Here the CDR3 DNA reads TGTGCCATCCGTGGGCAGGGCACAGATACGCAGTATTTT. The chain links TRBV12-3 or TRBV12-4 to TRBJ2-3, with D hard to call. V lost 10 bases and J lost 1, with 12 bases in between. This CDR3 has 13 residues.

This clonotype showed up just a few times. One end of the junction does not line up with germline, which may come from a read error. V is TRBV19 and J is TRBJ2-2; TRBD2 aligns across 9 bases. The CDR3 covers 17 residues. The V gene's germline CDR1 is LNHDA and CDR2 SQIVND (reference sequence). Here the CDR3 reads CASSIPPAGGPARELVF. CDR3 nucleotide sequence: TGTGCCAGTAGTATCCCCCCGGCGGGGGGGCCTGCTAGGGAGCTGGTTTTT. The variable domain in full, with the rest retrieved from reference TRBV19 and TRBJ2-2, is DGGITQSPKYLFRKEGQNVTLSCEQNLNHDAMYWYRQDPGQGLRLIYYSQIVNDFQKGDIAEGYSVSREKKESFPLTVTSAQKNPTAFYLCASSIPPAGGPARELVFGEGSRLTVL.

A few counts support this clonotype. The rearrangement uses TRBV9 and TRBJ2-1; D ambiguous. The CDR3 extends over 13 amino acids. V lost 0 bases, J lost 3 bases, and 4 bases lay in between. In germline, CDR1 is SGDLS, CDR2 YYNGEE. The CDR3: CASSVGDYNEQFF. The CDR3 nucleotides are TGTGCCAGCAGCGTAGGCGACTACAATGAGCAGTTCTTC.

This clonotype was seen only a few times. The chain couples TRBV7-6 to TRBJ1-6; 9 bases are shared with TRBD1. Losses at the gene ends were 5 bases for V and 15 bases for J; bases not matched to a gene: 20. CDR3 length: 17 amino acids. Germline V gene data show CDR1 as SGHVS and CDR2 as FNYEAQ. Written as DNA, the CDR3 is TGTGCCAGCAGCCCGTATCTAGGACAGGGGACAGTCCGTAGCCTCCACTTT. Protein product: CASSPYLGQGTVRSLHF. Full variable domain (outside the CDR3, taken from reference TRBV7-6 and TRBJ1-6): GAGVSQSPRYKVTKRGQDVALRCDPISGHVSLYWYRQALGQGPEFLTYFNYEAQQDKSGLPNDRFSAERPEGSISTLTIQRTEQRDSAMYRCASSPYLGQGTVRSLHFGNGTRLTVT.

There are many counts of this clonotype. The chain has TRBV20-1 and TRBJ2-4; 9 positions agree with TRBD2. Trimming took 2 bases from V and 15 from J; bases not matched to a gene: 17. Germline V gives CDR1 DFQATT, CDR2 SNEGSKA (reference sequence). The CDR3 loop spans 15 amino acids. This CDR3 reads CSARTRASGASRSYF. For the CDR3, the DNA is TGCAGTGCTAGAACCAGGGCTAGCGGGGCCAGTCGGTCGTACTTC.

The chain couples TRBV30 to TRBJ2-1; D assignment may be TRBD1 or TRBD2 (6 bases each). V lost 0 bases and J 8 bases, leaving 11 bases between the germline ends. CDR1 is GTSNPN and CDR2 is SVGIG in the germline V gene (reference sequence). This CDR3 region has 13 residues. The CDR3 DNA follows: TGTGCCTGGAGTGTGCGAGGGGGGCATGAGCAGTTCTTC. It encodes CAWSVRGGHEQFF. The full variable domain, rest sourced from reference TRBV30 and TRBJ2-1, is SQTIHQWPATLVQPVGSPLSLECTVEGTSNPNLYWYRQAAGRGLQLLFYSVGIGQISSEVPQNLSASRPQDRQFILSSKKLLLSDSGFYLCAWSVRGGHEQFFGPGTRLTVL.

This chain uses TRBV11-2 with TRBJ2-1; D is ambiguous. Germline V CDR1 and CDR2: SGHAT, FQNNGV. Trimming pared 6 bases from V and 0 bases from J, leaving 12 bases between. This CDR3 has 15 amino acids. The DNA for the CDR3 is TGTGCCAGCAGTATCGGAAGTAGCTCCTACAATGAGCAGTTCTTC. Translation gives CASSIGSSSYNEQFF.